The clone carrying this T cell receptor (beta chain) was picked up a small number of times. Constant-region priming of around 500 ng total RNA yielded TCR beta cDNA. Amplification in three nested multiplex PCR rounds with slightly modified ARM-PCR gave rise to TCR beta libraries. Rounds one and two of PCR, each of roughly 10 cycles, were primed with TRBV1-TRBV30 forward primers and a C-beta reverse primer. TCRdb called the multiplex PCR reads again in MiXCR, with one record for every CDR3 protein. Of about 320,000 distinct CDR3 sequences detected, around three fifths appear once; the ten largest clones hold more than 15%. V lost 4 bases to trimming and J lost 1 base; unmatched junction nucleotides: 8. The germline V gene has CDR1 LGHNA and CDR2 YNFKEQ. The CDR3 has 17 amino acids. This sample was taken from a study of tumor-infiltrating lymphocytes in primary liver carcinoma. In the study overall: The study included patients who were men and women aged 30 to 69 years.

Researchers drew blood RNA from unsorted whole blood and extracted germline DNA as well. The receptor was isolated from a woman aged 30 to 39 with primary liver carcinoma and hepatitis B virus infection. The sequencing sample was made of peripheral blood. V gene TRBV4-2 combines with J gene TRBJ1-4; 8 bases match TRBD1. The CDR3 bases are TGTGCCAGCAGCCCGATCAGGGGGCAGGGAACTAATGAAAAACTGTTTTTT. This translates into CASSPIRGQGTNEKLFF.